This T cell receptor beta chain was obtained from a study of CD8 T cells in ankylosing spondylitis. Study results and limitations: There was a TCR beta motif, made of fewer than 10 highly homologous variants, that appeared characteristic of ankylosing spondylitis blood.

Remarks on this clonotype: Its specificity is unknown.

MiXCR was run by TCRdb on the 5' RACE reads, yielding one entry per CDR3 protein. The table shows roughly 700,000 distinct CDR3 sequences, with around 20% occurring only once. With V trimmed by 3 bases and J by 8 bases, 2 bases remained unmatched. The V gene's germline CDR1 is KGHDR and CDR2 SFDVKD. The CDR3 is 13 amino acids. Sequencing was done on a sample of blood, either unsorted or a sorted T cell fraction (not recorded which). The rearrangement joins TRBV24-1 to TRBJ2-2; 7 bases map to TRBD1. This clonotype was sampled from a male donor with ankylosing spondylitis. CDR3 DNA sequence: TGTGCCACCAGTGATCCGGACAGGGGGGAGCTGTTTTTT. It is translated as CATSDPDRGELFF.